Shown below are 24 T cell receptor beta chains from a single sample sequenced in a study of blood T cells in healthy people across ages. With a J-beta primer mix and a sample-barcoded 5' primer, a second PCR ran about 7 to 11 cycles. TCRdb re-derived calls from the 5' RACE reads in MiXCR, one entry per CDR3 protein. The table includes around 2 million distinct CDR3 sequences, 30% to 40% detected once. The sequenced sample was blood. The receptor source for this set is a human donor in good health.

This clonotype appeared a single time. V usage is TRBV20-1 and J usage is TRBJ2-3; the match to TRBD1 covers 10 bases. V dropped 4 bases and J dropped 2; count of bases not matched to a gene: 9. The V gene's germline CDR1 is DFQATT and CDR2 SNEGSKA (reference sequence). The CDR3 contains 16 residues. CDR3 in DNA: TGCAGTGCTACCTGGACAGGGGGGATTATCACAGATACGCAGTATTTT. Amino acids: CSATWTGGIITDTQYF.

The sample holds a few counts of this clonotype. This rearrangement joins TRBV12-3 or TRBV12-4 to TRBJ2-5; weak D call: TRBD1 (6 bases). The CDR3 spans 11 residues. V gave up 4 bases and J gave up 11 bases, with 11 bases separating them. As DNA, the CDR3 is TGTGCCAGCAGTTCAGGGGTGAGGCAGTACTTC. Amino acids: CASSSGVRQYF.

CDR3 loop: CSARDRRGYEQYF. The CDR3 nucleotides are TGCAGTGCTAGAGATCGCAGGGGCTACGAGCAGTACTTC. This chain joins TRBV20-1 and TRBJ2-7; TRBD1 might be the D (6 bases). Germline CDR1 reads DFQATT; CDR2 reads SNEGSKA (reference sequence). The CDR3 covers 13 residues. Trimming stripped 0 bases from V and 3 bases from J, with 9 bases between.

The rearrangement links TRBV6-6 to TRBJ2-7; 8 positions match TRBD1. J gave up 5 bases and V 2 bases, and 5 bases lay outside the gene matches. Germline V lookup: CDR1 MNHNY, CDR2 SVGAGI (reference sequence). This CDR3 comprises 14 residues. The CDR3 reads CASSYPDRGDEQYF. In DNA form, the CDR3 reads TGTGCCAGCAGTTACCCAGACAGGGGTGACGAGCAGTACTTC.

The gene calls are TRBV7-9 and TRBJ2-3, with TRBD1 identical over 8 bases. There are 17 residues in the CDR3. Germline V gene lookup returns CDR1 SEHNR and CDR2 FQNEAQ (reference sequence). V dropped 5 bases and J dropped 1; count of bases not matched to a gene: 11. The CDR3 loop reads CASSPPKGQVGTDTQYF. The DNA of the CDR3 is TGTGCCAGCAGCCCCCCCAAGGGACAGGTCGGCACAGATACGCAGTATTTT. Variable domain in full (rest from reference TRBV7-9 and TRBJ2-3): DTGVSQNPRHKITKRGQNVTFRCDPISEHNRLYWYRQTLGQGPEFLTYFQNEAQLEKSRLLSDRFSAERPKGSFSTLEIQRTEQGDSAMYLCASSPPKGQVGTDTQYFGPGTRLTVL.

This clonotype has just a few counts. This rearrangement joins TRBV5-1 to TRBJ2-4; the match to TRBD2 covers 15 bases. The CDR3 is 15 amino acids. CDR1 SGHRS and CDR2 YFSETQ come from the germline V gene. The V gene end was trimmed by 4 bases and the J gene end by 15 bases; junction bases not matched to a gene: 11. CDR3 residues: CASSRSGTSGGRPYF. DNA of the CDR3: TGCGCCAGCAGCCGGAGTGGGACTAGCGGGGGGAGACCGTACTTC.

To note about this clonotype: A much larger clone sits a single nucleotide away, making a read error possible. This chain joins TRBV20-1 and TRBJ1-2, with D unresolved. Germline V lookup: CDR1 DFQATT, CDR2 SNEGSKA (reference sequence). The CDR3 extends over 12 amino acids. Here the CDR3 DNA reads TGCGGATCTGAGGACCGAAATTTGAGCTACACCTTC. This codes for CGSEDRNLSYTF.

The rearrangement uses TRBV28 and TRBJ2-1, with D possibly being TRBD1 (5 bases). The germline gives CDR1 MDHEN, CDR2 SYDVKM. V gave up 3 bases and J gave up 4 bases, with 10 bases separating them. The CDR3 loop spans 14 amino acids. CDR3 protein: CASSLWTSYNEQFF. The CDR3 coding sequence is TGTGCCAGCAGTTTGTGGACATCGTACAATGAGCAGTTCTTC.

This chain links TRBV7-2 with TRBJ1-1; D perhaps matches TRBD1 (6 bases). CDR1 and CDR2 (germline): SGHTA, FQGNSA. The CDR3 is made up of 13 amino acids. Trimming left V 5 bases short and J 11 bases short, with 18 bases between. The CDR3 sequence is CASSRRQVGAAFF. The CDR3 bases are TGTGCCAGCAGCCGCCGACAGGTCGGCGCGGCTTTCTTT.

The chain combines TRBV6-1 with TRBJ1-2; the match to TRBD1 covers 7 bases. The V gene's germline CDR1 is MNHNS and CDR2 SASEGT. The CDR3 totals 13 residues. Trimming took 7 bases from V and 6 from J; bases not matched to a gene: 8. The CDR3 spells CASKTLTGHGYTF. The CDR3 coding sequence is TGTGCCAGCAAGACTTTGACAGGGCATGGCTACACCTTC.

The J gene is TRBJ2-1, the V gene TRBV7-3; 7 bases agree with TRBD1. Germline V gene data show CDR1 as SGHTA and CDR2 as FQGTGA. With V trimmed by 4 bases and J by 3 bases, 6 bases remained unmatched. The CDR3 consists of 15 residues. The CDR3 DNA follows: TGTGCCAGCAGCTATACAGGGGTTCACTACAATGAGCAGTTCTTC. It yields the protein CASSYTGVHYNEQFF.

The V gene is TRBV19, the J gene TRBJ1-6; TRBD1 matches 11 bases. The CDR3 has 16 amino acids. Germline trimming cut 4 bases from V and 10 bases from J; bases unmatched to any gene: 9. Per germline, CDR1 LNHDA and CDR2 SQIVND (reference sequence). The CDR3 coding sequence is TGTGCCAGTAGTACATCTTCGGACAGGGGGCACTCACCCCTCCACTTT. Translation gives CASSTSSDRGHSPLHF.

In this sample, this clonotype turned up a few times. V is TRBV5-1 and J is TRBJ1-5; the D is unclear. Trimming left V 4 bases short and J 3 bases short, with 8 bases between. The CDR3 sequence is 13 residues long. The germline CDR1 and CDR2 sequences are SGHRS and YFSETQ. CDR3 nucleotides: TGCGCCAGCAGCACGGGAGACAATCAGCCCCAGCATTTT. The encoded protein is CASSTGDNQPQHF. Filled out from reference TRBV5-1 and TRBJ1-5, the complete variable domain reads KAGVTQTPRYLIKTRGQQVTLSCSPISGHRSVSWYQQTPGQGLQFLFEYFSETQRNKGNFPGRFSGRQFSNSRSEMNVSTLELGDSALYLCASSTGDNQPQHFGDGTRLSIL.

This clonotype was seen a handful of times. A read error may account for a junction end that differs from germline. The chain couples TRBV20-1 to TRBJ1-2; D perhaps matches TRBD1 (5 bases). This CDR3 has 17 residues. Germline CDR1 reads DFQATT; CDR2 reads SNEGSKA (reference sequence). CDR3 residues: CSARDGAAGGSNYDYTF. The CDR3 DNA sequence: TGCAGTGCTAGAGATGGGGCCGCCGGGGGGTCCAACTATGACTACACCTTC.

The genes are TRBV4-1 and TRBJ1-2; 8 bases fit TRBD1. This CDR3 is 15 amino acids long. Trimming cost V 4 bases and J 4 bases; bases outside gene matches: 8. The germline CDR1 and CDR2 sequences are MGHRA and YSYEKL. The CDR3 reads CASSRPGQASYGYTF. The CDR3 nucleotides read TGCGCCAGCAGCCGCCCGGGACAGGCGAGCTATGGCTACACCTTC.

V usage is TRBV29-1 and J usage is TRBJ1-5; the D gene is possibly TRBD1 (6 bases). Trimming stripped 4 bases from V and 4 bases from J, with 14 bases between. Germline-derived CDR1 and CDR2 are SQVTM and ANQGSEA. This CDR3 spans 14 amino acids. The CDR3, as DNA: TGCAGCGTTGGGGGGCCGTCGAGAAATCAGCCCCAGCATTTT. This sequence encodes CSVGGPSRNQPQHF.

The chain is built from TRBV27 and TRBJ2-7, with 7 nucleotides matching TRBD1. The CDR3 has 15 amino acids. The V gene end was trimmed by 1 base and the J gene end by 5 bases; junction bases not matched to a gene: 8. Germline assignment: CDR1 MNHEY and CDR2 SMNVEV (reference sequence). The CDR3: CASSLFPRTGNEQYF. Written as DNA, the CDR3 is TGTGCCAGCAGTTTATTCCCCAGGACAGGAAACGAGCAGTACTTC.

V and J are TRBV7-2 and TRBJ1-2; TRBD1 agrees at 8 bases. Per the germline V gene, CDR1 is SGHTA and CDR2 is FQGNSA. The length of the CDR3 is 14 residues. Germline trimming cut 6 bases from V and 6 bases from J; bases unmatched to any gene: 9. CDR3 amino acids: CASSSTGAVDGYTF. Here the CDR3 DNA reads TGTGCCAGCAGTTCGACAGGGGCGGTCGATGGCTACACCTTC.

The chain recombines TRBV20-1 with TRBJ1-1; weak D call: TRBD1 (5 bases). CDR1 is DFQATT, CDR2 SNEGSKA, per germline (reference sequence). Trimming cost V 2 bases and J 3 bases, with 16 bases left between them. This CDR3 has 15 amino acids. CDR3 DNA: TGCAGTGCTAGAATAATCGATCGGGGGTACACTGAAGCTTTCTTT. It yields the protein CSARIIDRGYTEAFF.

This chain links TRBV7-2 with TRBJ1-4, with D uncertain. Trimming left V 5 bases short and J 5 bases short, with 15 bases between. Germline V gene data show CDR1 as SGHTA and CDR2 as FQGNSA. CDR3 length: 15 amino acids. CDR3 nucleotides: TGTGCCAGCAGCATAGGACTAAGTGGAAATGAAAAACTGTTTTTT. It encodes CASSIGLSGNEKLFF. Full variable domain (rest looked up from reference TRBV7-2 and TRBJ1-4): GAGVSQSPSNKVTEKGKDVELRCDPISGHTALYWYRQSLGQGLEFLIYFQGNSAPDKSGLPSDRFSAERTGGSVSTLTIQRTQQEDSAVYLCASSIGLSGNEKLFFGSGTQLSVL.

The chain links TRBV20-1 to TRBJ1-5; D is perhaps TRBD1 (6 bases). V shed 5 bases and J shed 0 bases, with 23 bases lying between them. The length of the CDR3 is 18 residues. CDR1 is DFQATT, CDR2 SNEGSKA, per germline (reference sequence). Written as DNA, the CDR3 is TGCAGTGCTGGCCGGGGGGGGACACGTTCCCATAGCAATCAGCCCCAGCATTTT. It encodes CSAGRGGTRSHSNQPQHF.

The chain recombines TRBV5-6 with TRBJ2-1; weak D call: TRBD2 (6 bases). Trimming took 7 bases from V and 0 from J, leaving 20 bases between them. Germline values: CDR1 SGHDT, CDR2 YYEEEE. The CDR3 runs to 17 residues. The CDR3 bases are TGTGCCAGCGCCCCGGCAAGGGACTTTCCCTCCTACAATGAGCAGTTCTTC. This codes for CASAPARDFPSYNEQFF.

This clonotype has a handful of counts. This chain uses TRBV29-1 with TRBJ2-2; TRBD2 might be the D (5 bases). Deletions cut 4 bases from V and 3 bases from J, with 9 bases between. CDR1 is SQVTM and CDR2 is ANQGSEA in the germline V gene. This CDR3 spans 13 amino acids. In DNA, the CDR3 is TGCAGCGTTGGGACTCCAGACACCGGGGAGCTGTTTTTT. Translated, it gives CSVGTPDTGELFF.

This clonotype was seen a handful of times. V and J are TRBV5-1 and TRBJ2-3; 8 positions match TRBD2. In germline, CDR1 is SGHRS, CDR2 YFSETQ. This CDR3 is built from 15 residues. With V trimmed by 2 bases and J by 5 bases, 7 bases remained unmatched. The CDR3 DNA sequence: TGCGCCAGCAGCTTTACGGGGGGGCAAGGAGATACGCAGTATTTT. Its translation: CASSFTGGQGDTQYF.